Shown below are 13 T cell receptor beta chains from a single sample sequenced in a study of control samples from healthy donors and cancer patients. The data were produced by immunoSEQ multiplex PCR, yet TCRdb's version contains in-frame clones alone and is incomplete. The sample gives some 96,000 clones, more than 75% of which show up once; over 15% is in the top ten. What was sequenced was blood. These receptors originate from a woman aged 50 to 65 in good health.

CDR3 sequence (DNA): TGTGCCAGCAGTGGGGGGAGCGGATCGAGAGAGACCCAGTACTTC. Amino acid sequence: CASSGGSGSRETQYF. The rearrangement links TRBV6-6 to TRBJ2-5; D possibly corresponds to TRBD2 (6 bases). The germline V gene encodes CDR1 MNHNY and CDR2 SVGAGI (reference sequence). CDR3 length: 15 amino acids. The V gene lost 5 bases and the J gene lost 4 bases, with 17 bases spanning the gap.

The V gene is TRBV3-1 (or the pseudogene TRBV3-2), the J gene TRBJ1-2; tentative D call: TRBD1 (5 bases). Trimming removed 1 base from V and 5 bases from J, with 14 bases in between. The germline CDR1 and CDR2 sequences are LGHDT and YNNKEL (reference sequence). The CDR3 spans 15 residues. The CDR3: CASSQVGAGGYGYTF. CDR3 sequence (DNA): TGTGCCAGCAGCCAAGTCGGGGCGGGGGGATATGGCTACACCTTC.

The rearrangement links TRBV18 to TRBJ2-7; 11 positions match TRBD2. The CDR3 length is 16 residues. Germline V gene data show CDR1 as KGHSH and CDR2 as LQKENI. V dropped 1 base and J dropped 0; count of bases not matched to a gene: 2. The DNA of the CDR3 is TGTGCCAGCTCACCACGGGGACTAGCGGCCTCCTACGAGCAGTACTTC. Amino acids: CASSPRGLAASYEQYF.

The V call is TRBV24-1, the J call TRBJ1-2, with TRBD1 identical over 8 bases. V lost 8 bases and J lost 8; bases outside the gene matches: 6. CDR1 and CDR2 (germline): KGHDR, SFDVKD. The CDR3 covers 12 residues. In DNA form, the CDR3 reads TGTGCCACCAACGACAGGGGCGACGGCTACACCTTC. Translation: CATNDRGDGYTF.

With regard to this clone: An end of the junction does not agree with germline; a read error may underlie this. V is TRBV29-1 and J is TRBJ1-2; D gene ambiguous. CDR1 and CDR2 from the germline V gene are SQVTM and ANQGSEA. CDR3 length: 10 residues. Written as DNA, the CDR3 is TGCAGCGTTGATTGGGAAGCATTATCCTTC. Translated, it gives CSVDWEALSF.

The table lists this clone with a few counts. The J gene is TRBJ1-3, the V gene TRBV10-1; TRBD1 agrees at 9 bases. After removal of 7 bases from V and 0 bases from J, the junction contained 4 bases not matched to a gene. The germline CDR1 and CDR2 sequences are WNHNN and SYGVQD (reference sequence). This CDR3 has 15 residues. CDR3 DNA sequence: TGCGCCAGCATTGCGGACAGGGGCTCTGGAAACACCATATATTTT. Translating gives CASIADRGSGNTIYF.

CDR3 DNA: TGTGCCAGCAGCCCGACCCAGGACAGAACGGGAAACACCATATATTTT. Amino acids: CASSPTQDRTGNTIYF. The chain carries TRBV9 and TRBJ1-3; possible D gene TRBD1, 6 bases. The CDR3 extends over 16 amino acids. Germline V gene data show CDR1 as SGDLS and CDR2 as YYNGEE. Trimming stripped 4 bases from V and 4 bases from J, with 18 bases between.

The gene calls are TRBV2 and TRBJ1-5, with a tentative D call TRBD1 (5 bases). The V end was cut by 0 bases, the J end by 6 bases, with 9 bases between. The CDR3 runs 14 residues. CDR1 and CDR2 from the germline V gene are SNHLY and FYNNEI. The CDR3 region is CASSEALRVQPQHF. The CDR3 bases are TGTGCCAGCAGTGAAGCGCTCAGGGTTCAGCCCCAGCATTTT.

The rearrangement uses TRBV2 and TRBJ2-1; no clear D gene. Trimming shortened V by 8 bases and J by 1 base, and 9 bases separated the two germline ends. The CDR3 covers 13 residues. The germline gives CDR1 SNHLY, CDR2 FYNNEI. The CDR3 sequence: CASATSSYNEQFF. CDR3 nucleotide sequence: TGTGCCAGCGCTACTTCTTCCTACAATGAGCAGTTCTTC.

The rearrangement joins TRBV15 to TRBJ2-7; 7 bases agree with TRBD1. Trimming removed 9 bases from V and 7 bases from J; junction bases left unmatched: 12. Germline CDR1 reads LNHNV; CDR2 reads YYDKDF (reference sequence). There are 13 residues in the CDR3. CDR3 sequence (DNA): TGTGCCACTAGCCCCTACAGGGGTAATGAGCAGTACGTC. Its translation is CATSPYRGNEQYV.

This chain connects TRBV7-3 to TRBJ2-1; D gene ambiguous. The CDR3 is made up of 14 amino acids. CDR1 SGHTA and CDR2 FQGTGA come from the germline V gene. V lost 3 bases to trimming and J lost 2 bases, with 8 bases between them. CDR3 region: CASSLPNTYNEQFF. CDR3 bases: TGTGCCAGCAGCTTGCCAAATACCTACAATGAGCAGTTCTTC.

The chain is built from TRBV6-2 or TRBV6-3 and TRBJ2-7; D is perhaps TRBD1 or TRBD2 (6 bases each). Trimming shortened V by 6 bases and J by 4 bases, and 10 bases separated the two germline ends. This CDR3 region has 12 residues. Germline assignment: CDR1 MNHEY and CDR2 SVGEGT. CDR3 DNA sequence: TGTGCCAGCAGCCCGGGGGCTTACGAGCAGTACGTC. This codes for CASSPGAYEQYV.

The chain is built from TRBV27 and TRBJ2-2; the D is unclear. V lost 2 bases and J 2 bases, leaving 6 bases between the germline ends. Germline V gene data show CDR1 as MNHEY and CDR2 as SMNVEV (reference sequence). This CDR3 spans 14 amino acids. The CDR3 bases are TGTGCCAGCAGTTTAACCTTTAACACCGGGGAGCTGTTTTTT. This translates into CASSLTFNTGELFF.